What follows are 29 T cell receptor beta chains derived from one specimen sequenced in a study of T cell responses to AZD1222 COVID-19 vaccine. Some clones are missing from TCRdb's copy, which holds only in-frame ones; the method was immunoSEQ multiplex PCR. The sample lists 100,000 or so clones; roughly 89% were seen once. This specimen consisted of peripheral blood, obtained on day 0 of AZD1222 vaccination. Receptors originate from an adult in good health.

This sequence joins TRBV13 and TRBJ2-3, with D unresolved. V gave up 1 base and J gave up 1 base, with 9 bases separating them. CDR1 PRHDT and CDR2 FYEKMQ come from the germline V gene (reference sequence). The CDR3 sequence is 15 residues long. The CDR3, as DNA: TGTGCCAGCAGCTTAGATGTCACCCGCACAGATACGCAGTATTTT. Its translation: CASSLDVTRTDTQYF.

This chain connects TRBV24-1 to TRBJ1-2; D is perhaps TRBD1 (5 bases). Germline values: CDR1 KGHDR, CDR2 SFDVKD. V was pared by 0 bases and J by 8 bases, with 9 bases between. CDR3 length: 13 residues. The CDR3 region has the DNA TGTGCCACCAGTGATTTGTTGGGGGACGGCTACACCTTC. This translates into CATSDLLGDGYTF.

This chain connects TRBV24-1 to TRBJ1-1, with 11 bases matching TRBD1. Germline CDR1 is KGHDR and CDR2 is SFDVKD. The CDR3 extends over 16 amino acids. V shed 5 bases, J shed 4 bases, and the junction held 8 bases outside the gene matches. The DNA of the CDR3 is TGTGCCACCAGTGGCCCTTCCGGGACAGGGGGCACTGAAGCTTTCTTT. Translation gives CATSGPSGTGGTEAFF.

This rearrangement joins TRBV18 to TRBJ2-3, with D possibly TRBD1 on 7 matching bases. The germline V gene has CDR1 KGHSH and CDR2 LQKENI. V dropped 0 bases and J dropped 6 bases, with 13 bases sitting between them. The CDR3 loop spans 15 amino acids. This chain's CDR3 is CASSPPEGAFDTQYF. In nucleotides, the CDR3 is TGTGCCAGCTCACCACCGGAGGGGGCTTTCGATACGCAGTATTTT.

V is TRBV12-3 or TRBV12-4 and J is TRBJ2-5; D unresolved. This CDR3 is built from 13 residues. The germline V and J ends were trimmed by 0 bases and 4 bases, with 6 bases remaining between them. The CDR3 DNA is TGTGCCAGCAGTTTAGCGAGTGTAGAGACCCAGTACTTC. Encoded protein: CASSLASVETQYF.

The V call is TRBV3-1 (or the pseudogene TRBV3-2), the J call TRBJ2-7; TRBD2 is a possible D gene (5 bases). The CDR3 is made up of 15 amino acids. Germline-derived CDR1 and CDR2 are LGHDT and YNNKEL (reference sequence). V was shortened by 2 bases and J by 7 bases, with 18 bases between the two germline ends. As DNA, the CDR3 is TGTGCCAGCAGCCAAATCGGGGTTCGGGTGGGAGAGCAGTACTTC. Translation: CASSQIGVRVGEQYF.

The genes are TRBV3-1 (or the pseudogene TRBV3-2) and TRBJ1-5; unclear D gene. With 0 bases removed from V and 2 bases from J, the gap between germline ends came to 14 bases. Per germline, CDR1 LGHDT and CDR2 YNNKEL (reference sequence). CDR3 length: 17 residues. The chain's CDR3 is CASSQDTFARRNQPQHF. DNA of the CDR3: TGTGCCAGCAGCCAAGATACCTTCGCCCGACGCAATCAGCCCCAGCATTTT.

This chain uses TRBV18 with TRBJ1-5, with D perhaps TRBD1 (5 bases). Per germline, CDR1 KGHSH and CDR2 LQKENI. This CDR3 is 14 amino acids long. Trimming removed 3 bases from V and 7 bases from J, with 13 bases in between. Here the CDR3 DNA reads TGTGCCAGCTCACCCACCTCGGGGACGCAGCCCCAGCATTTT. Its translation: CASSPTSGTQPQHF.

The chain's CDR3 is CATGRARGTHEQYF. DNA for the CDR3: TGTGCCACCGGCCGGGCCAGGGGAACCCACGAGCAGTACTTC. The rearrangement links TRBV7-9 to TRBJ2-7; D may be TRBD1 (6 bases). The CDR3 length is 14 residues. Germline V lookup: CDR1 SEHNR, CDR2 FQNEAQ (reference sequence). V lost 10 bases, J lost 5 bases, and 21 bases lay in between.

The chain has TRBV28 and TRBJ1-4; 9 bases are a match to TRBD1. Trimming removed 6 bases from V and 5 bases from J; junction bases left unmatched: 1. The CDR3 has 13 amino acids. The germline V gene encodes CDR1 MDHEN and CDR2 SYDVKM. CDR3 bases: TGTGCCAGCAGGACAGGGGGGAATGAAAAACTGTTTTTT. Its translation: CASRTGGNEKLFF.

The chain links TRBV18 to TRBJ2-6; possibly TRBD1 for D (6 bases). CDR3 length: 18 residues. Germline lookup yields CDR1 KGHSH and CDR2 LQKENI. The V gene lost 1 base and the J gene lost 2 bases, with 15 bases spanning the gap. The CDR3 region has the DNA TGTGCCAGCTCACCACTCAGGGGCGCTGGTCCTGGGGCCAACGTCCTGACTTTC. Protein: CASSPLRGAGPGANVLTF. Full variable domain (remainder filled in from reference TRBV18 and TRBJ2-6): NAGVMQNPRHLVRRRGQEARLRCSPMKGHSHVYWYRQLPEEGLKFMVYLQKENIIDESGMPKERFSAEFPKEGPSILRIQQVVRGDSAAYFCASSPLRGAGPGANVLTFGAGSRLTVL.

The CDR3 reads CASSPQGWGIQYF. The DNA for the CDR3 is TGTGCCAGCTCACCACAGGGTTGGGGAATTCAGTACTTC. The gene calls are TRBV18 and TRBJ2-4; no definite D call. The germline CDR1 and CDR2 sequences are KGHSH and LQKENI. V lost 1 base and J 10 bases, leaving 11 bases between the germline ends. The CDR3 length is 13 residues.

This chain links TRBV30 with TRBJ2-1; 7 bases agree with TRBD2. The V and J ends lost 0 bases and 5 bases, in that order; junction bases with no gene match: 7. From germline, CDR1 is GTSNPN and CDR2 SVGIG (reference sequence). The CDR3 has 15 amino acids. CDR3 loop: CAWSVWGGYNNEQFF. The CDR3 DNA follows: TGTGCCTGGAGTGTATGGGGGGGTTATAACAATGAGCAGTTCTTC.

This clone was seen once. The chain recombines TRBV6-5 with TRBJ2-6; D ambiguous. Trimming took 7 bases from V and 0 from J, leaving 7 bases between them. The CDR3 is made up of 14 amino acids. Germline V gene sequence: CDR1 MNHEY, CDR2 SVGAGI. The CDR3 sequence is CASIADSGANVLTF. For the CDR3, the DNA is TGTGCCAGCATCGCCGACTCTGGGGCCAACGTCCTGACTTTC.

This clone was observed a single time. The chain uses TRBV5-1 and TRBJ2-7, with D unresolved. There are 13 residues in the CDR3. The germline CDR1 and CDR2 sequences are SGHRS and YFSETQ. V lost 1 base and J 4 bases, leaving 9 bases between the germline ends. The chain's CDR3 is CASSLRDQYEQYF. The CDR3 DNA follows: TGCGCCAGCAGCTTGAGGGATCAATACGAGCAGTACTTC.

This chain connects TRBV5-1 to TRBJ1-3, with D unresolved. Trimming cost V 2 bases and J 0 bases, with 15 bases left between them. CDR3 length equals 17 residues. Germline-derived CDR1 and CDR2 are SGHRS and YFSETQ. CDR3 bases: TGCGCCAGCAGCTTAATCCCCGTCGATAGCTCTGGAAACACCATATATTTT. This translates into CASSLIPVDSSGNTIYF.

The chain combines TRBV20-1 with TRBJ2-7; no reliable D call. The V and J ends lost 3 bases and 3 bases respectively, with 18 bases between them. In germline, CDR1 is DFQATT, CDR2 SNEGSKA (reference sequence). This CDR3 has 15 amino acids. This chain's CDR3 is CSASSPGTDFYEQYF. CDR3 sequence (DNA): TGCAGTGCTAGTAGTCCAGGCACTGATTTCTACGAGCAGTACTTC.

This rearrangement joins TRBV5-4 to TRBJ2-7; 7 bases align to TRBD2. Germline loops: CDR1 SGHNT, CDR2 YYREEE (reference sequence). This CDR3 is 15 amino acids long. With 0 bases clipped from V and 1 base from J, the junction kept 4 bases outside the gene matches. The CDR3 nucleotides read TGTGCCAGCAGCTTGGCTGGCGGGGGATCCTACGAGCAGTACTTC. Translation: CASSLAGGGSYEQYF.

The chain couples TRBV4-2 to TRBJ1-5, with D possibly matching TRBD1 (5 bases). CDR1 is LGHNA and CDR2 is YNFKEQ in the germline V gene. The CDR3 covers 13 residues. The V gene lost 1 base and the J gene lost 9 bases, with 10 bases spanning the gap. In DNA form, the CDR3 reads TGTGCCAGCAGCCAAGTTAGGGGCGGGCCCCAGCATTTT. It translates to CASSQVRGGPQHF.

The chain uses TRBV29-1 and TRBJ2-3, with D possibly called TRBD1 or TRBD2 (7 bases each). The germline V gene encodes CDR1 SQVTM and CDR2 ANQGSEA. This CDR3 has 15 amino acids. V lost 7 bases and J lost 5, with 22 bases in between. This CDR3 reads CSGKRGGGYGDTQYF. Written as DNA, the CDR3 is TGCAGCGGAAAGAGGGGAGGGGGCTACGGAGATACGCAGTATTTT.

V is TRBV5-1 and J is TRBJ2-3, with D perhaps matching TRBD1 (6 bases). V lost 0 bases to trimming and J lost 0 bases, with 17 bases between them. The CDR3 has 18 amino acids. Germline loops: CDR1 SGHRS, CDR2 YFSETQ. The DNA of the CDR3 is TGCGCCAGCAGCTTGGCCGTGGATTGGCAGGGGAGCACAGATACGCAGTATTTT. The encoded protein is CASSLAVDWQGSTDTQYF. Together with reference TRBV5-1 and TRBJ2-3, the CDR3 gives the full variable domain: KAGVTQTPRYLIKTRGQQVTLSCSPISGHRSVSWYQQTPGQGLQFLFEYFSETQRNKGNFPGRFSGRQFSNSRSEMNVSTLELGDSALYLCASSLAVDWQGSTDTQYFGPGTRLTVL.

The chain carries TRBV4-1 and TRBJ1-1, with 7 positions matching TRBD1. The CDR3 has 16 amino acids. With V trimmed by 1 base and J by 5 bases, 10 bases remained unmatched. CDR1 is MGHRA, CDR2 YSYEKL, per germline. CDR3: CASSQVRTGRVTEAFF. CDR3 DNA sequence: TGCGCCAGCAGCCAAGTGAGGACAGGACGTGTAACTGAAGCTTTCTTT.

The J gene is TRBJ2-7, the V gene TRBV5-1; 10 nucleotides match TRBD2. The V gene's germline CDR1 is SGHRS and CDR2 YFSETQ. This CDR3 region has 14 residues. Losses at the gene ends were 2 bases for V and 3 bases for J; bases not matched to a gene: 2. CDR3 residues: CASSFSGGNYEQYF. Here the CDR3 DNA reads TGCGCCAGCAGCTTTAGCGGGGGGAACTACGAGCAGTACTTC.

This rearrangement joins TRBV21-1 to TRBJ1-5; the tabulated D call, TRBD1, remains unverified against the DNA. TRBV21-1 is termed a pseudogene. There are 14 residues in the CDR3. In nucleotides, the CDR3 is TGTGCCAGCTACAAGGACAGAACTAATCAGCCCCAGCATTTT. Protein product: CASYKDRTNQPQHF.

V and J are TRBV5-1 and TRBJ2-7; TRBD2 matches 9 bases. The CDR3 runs to 14 residues. The V and J ends lost 4 bases and 2 bases, in that order; junction bases with no gene match: 4. Germline V gene sequence: CDR1 SGHRS, CDR2 YFSETQ. CDR3 in DNA: TGCGCCAGCAGCCCTAGCGGGGTCACCTACGAGCAGTACTTC. As protein: CASSPSGVTYEQYF.

The chain employs TRBV5-1 and TRBJ2-5; D call uncertain. This CDR3 is built from 13 residues. Germline CDR1 is SGHRS and CDR2 is YFSETQ. V was trimmed by 4 bases and J by 1 base, leaving 8 bases between them. The CDR3 sequence: CASSRASQETQYF. CDR3 sequence (DNA): TGCGCCAGCAGCCGGGCGAGCCAAGAGACCCAGTACTTC.

The chain is built from TRBV30 and TRBJ1-2; tentatively, D is TRBD1 (5 bases). This CDR3 is 13 amino acids long. In germline, CDR1 is GTSNPN, CDR2 SVGIG (reference sequence). Trimming pared 3 bases from V and 8 bases from J, leaving 16 bases between. CDR3 sequence: CAWRRGGKKGYTF. CDR3 nucleotides: TGTGCCTGGAGGCGGGGGGGGAAGAAAGGCTACACCTTC.

The chain has TRBV28 and TRBJ2-7; D is perhaps TRBD2 (5 bases). Germline V gene data show CDR1 as MDHEN and CDR2 as SYDVKM. The CDR3 covers 13 residues. V was cut by 5 bases and J by 6 bases, with 14 bases left in between. In DNA, the CDR3 is TGTGCCAGCAGTCTTCCCGGGATGGGCGAGCAGTACTTC. Protein product: CASSLPGMGEQYF.

V usage is TRBV5-1 and J usage is TRBJ2-1; TRBD2 matches 9 bases. The CDR3 extends over 16 amino acids. With V trimmed by 1 base and J by 4 bases, 6 bases remained unmatched. Germline V CDR1 and CDR2: SGHRS, YFSETQ. The CDR3 protein is CASSLLTSGLYNEQFF. Here the CDR3 DNA reads TGCGCCAGCAGCTTGCTGACTAGCGGACTTTACAATGAGCAGTTCTTC.